This T cell receptor (beta chain) was captured by sequencing in a study of vaccination effects on CD4 cells after COVID-19. Generated by immunoSEQ multiplex PCR, the TCRdb table keeps only in-frame clones and is missing some. The sample contains fewer than 30,000 clones, 75% to 85% of which appear only once. From germline, CDR1 is SGHKS and CDR2 YYEKEE (reference sequence). Trimming shortened V by 6 bases and J by 14 bases, and 15 bases separated the two germline ends. This CDR3 contains 11 residues. The study's findings and limits: Convalescent patients were scarce, and early post-infection timepoints were absent.

Points on this clone: Its specificity is unknown.

Sequencing was preceded by expansion of antigen-specific CD4+ T cells with viral peptide pools in the ViraFEST assay. With roughly 9 days of culture completed, CD4+ T cells were isolated. Recipients of the vaccine had no prior SARS-CoV-2 infection and negative nucleocapsid antibodies. Cultures received IL-2 medium that replaced half the medium on days 3 and 7. The chain uses TRBV5-5 and TRBJ2-1; D unresolved. This receptor was taken from a human donor who received a COVID-19 vaccine. Source: CD4+ T cells from PBMCs cultured with SARS-CoV-2 spike peptides, taken before COVID-19 vaccination. CDR3 protein: CASTSGEAEFF. CDR3 DNA sequence: TGTGCCAGCACCTCGGGCGAGGCGGAGTTCTTC.